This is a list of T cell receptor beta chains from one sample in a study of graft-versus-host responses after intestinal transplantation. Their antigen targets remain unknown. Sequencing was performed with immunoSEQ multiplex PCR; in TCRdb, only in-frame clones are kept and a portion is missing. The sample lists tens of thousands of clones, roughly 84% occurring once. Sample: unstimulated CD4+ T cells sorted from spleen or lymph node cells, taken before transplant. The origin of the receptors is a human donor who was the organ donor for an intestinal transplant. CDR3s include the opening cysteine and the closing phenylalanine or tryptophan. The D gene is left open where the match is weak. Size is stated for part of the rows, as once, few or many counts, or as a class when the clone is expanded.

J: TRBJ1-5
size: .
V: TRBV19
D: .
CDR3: CASALGQPGTQHF
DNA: TGTGCCAGTGCCCTAGGACAGCCCGGAACCCAGCATTTT

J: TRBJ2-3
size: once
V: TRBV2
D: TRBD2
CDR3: CASSPGTSTLRGDTQYF
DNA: TGTGCCAGCAGCCCGGGGACTAGTACTTTGAGGGGGGATACGCAGTATTTT

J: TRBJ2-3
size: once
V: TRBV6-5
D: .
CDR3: CASSFQQGDTQYF
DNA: TGTGCCAGCAGTTTCCAACAGGGAGATACGCAGTATTTT

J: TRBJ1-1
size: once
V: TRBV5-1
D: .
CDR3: CASSLDGRRNTEAFF
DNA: TGCGCCAGCAGCTTGGACGGGAGGAGGAACACTGAAGCTTTCTTT

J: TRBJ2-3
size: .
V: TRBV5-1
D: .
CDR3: CASSFYRAGTQYF
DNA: TGCGCCAGCAGCTTTTACAGGGCTGGTACGCAGTATTTT

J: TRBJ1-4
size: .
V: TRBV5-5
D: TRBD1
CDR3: CASSGVPGQGRNEKLFF
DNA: TGTGCCAGCAGCGGTGTCCCGGGACAGGGGCGGAATGAAAAACTGTTTTTT

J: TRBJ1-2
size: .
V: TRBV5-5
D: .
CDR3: CASSLRGGDTYGYTF
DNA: TGTGCCAGCAGCTTAAGGGGGGGCGATACCTATGGCTACACCTTC

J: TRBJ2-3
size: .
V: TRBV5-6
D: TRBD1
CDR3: CASSYRGDTQYF
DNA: TGTGCCAGCAGTTACAGGGGAGATACGCAGTATTTT

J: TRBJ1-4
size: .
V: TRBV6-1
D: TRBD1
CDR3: CASHGQGEKLFF
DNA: TGTGCCAGTCATGGACAGGGCGAAAAACTGTTTTTT

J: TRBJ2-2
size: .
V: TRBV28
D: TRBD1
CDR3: CASSSPSRTGKNTGELFF
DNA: TGTGCCAGCAGTTCCCCGAGCCGGACAGGGAAGAACACCGGGGAGCTGTTTTTT

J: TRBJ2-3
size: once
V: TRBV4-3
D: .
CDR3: CASSQDFSGTDTQYF
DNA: TGCGCCAGCAGCCAAGATTTCTCGGGGACAGATACGCAGTATTTT

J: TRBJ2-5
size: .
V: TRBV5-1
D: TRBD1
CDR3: CASSPRTGGDGTQYF
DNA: TGCGCCAGCAGCCCCAGGACAGGGGGAGATGGGACCCAGTACTTC

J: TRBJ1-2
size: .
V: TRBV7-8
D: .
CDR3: CASSPFEGPYGYTF
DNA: TGTGCCAGCAGCCCATTTGAGGGCCCCTATGGCTACACCTTC